The 8 T cell receptor beta chains presented below share a single source sample, sequenced in a study of blood T cells in healthy people across ages. Combining a sample-barcoded 5' primer with a J-beta primer mix, a second PCR ran for roughly 6 to 12 cycles. TCRdb analysed the 5' RACE reads with MiXCR anew, one entry per CDR3 protein. The table includes around 900,000 distinct CDR3 sequences, about 51% detected once. The sample consisted of blood. These receptors were taken from a woman aged 55-69 years in good health.

The chain carries TRBV11-2 and TRBJ2-3, with a weak D call TRBD2 (6 bases). Trimming stripped 4 bases from V and 5 bases from J, with 16 bases between. The CDR3 loop spans 15 amino acids. Per the germline V gene, CDR1 is SGHAT and CDR2 is FQNNGV. CDR3 coding DNA: TGTGCCAGCAGCTGGGGGTCAGGAGGGAAAGATACGCAGTATTTT. Amino acid sequence: CASSWGSGGKDTQYF.

The V call is TRBV6-2 or TRBV6-3, the J call TRBJ2-5; possible D gene TRBD1, 5 bases. With the DNA end fitting TRBJ2-7 better, the J assignment may be wrong. The CDR3 has 15 amino acids. Looked up from germline, CDR1 is MNHEY and CDR2 is SVGEGT. CDR3 sequence reads: CASNPTKGFNYEQYF. The CDR3 DNA is TGTGCCAGCAATCCAACGAAGGGGTTCAACTACGAGCAGTACTTC.

The chain employs TRBV12-3 or TRBV12-4 and TRBJ2-1; 14 bases fit TRBD2. Losses at the gene ends were 6 bases for V and 7 bases for J; bases not matched to a gene: 8. The CDR3 extends over 16 amino acids. DNA of the CDR3: TGTGCCAGCAGCCGGGGACTAGCGGGAGAGAGTAATGAGCAGTTCTTC. The encoded protein is CASSRGLAGESNEQFF.

This chain connects TRBV9 to TRBJ2-2, with D uncertain. Looked up from germline, CDR1 is SGDLS and CDR2 is YYNGEE. The CDR3 loop spans 12 amino acids. V was pared by 0 bases and J by 6 bases, with 3 bases between. The CDR3 is CASSVGPGELFF. In DNA form, the CDR3 reads TGTGCCAGCAGCGTAGGACCCGGGGAGCTGTTTTTT.

The genes are TRBV28 and TRBJ2-5, with D maybe TRBD1 (6 bases). The DNA matches TRBJ2-7 better at its end, which makes the J call doubtful. CDR3 length: 14 amino acids. CDR1 and CDR2 from the germline V gene are MDHEN and SYDVKM. CDR3 nucleotide sequence: TGTGCCAGCAGTTTATTGAGGGGGATCAGCGAGCAGTACTTC. As protein: CASSLLRGISEQYF.

This clonotype occurred once. Just one base apart from a much larger clone, this may be a read error. The chain joins TRBV20-1 to TRBJ2-5; 9 nucleotides match TRBD1. This CDR3 contains 14 residues. CDR1 is DFQATT and CDR2 is SNEGSKA in the germline V gene (reference sequence). The V gene end was trimmed by 6 bases and the J gene end by 11 bases; junction bases not matched to a gene: 16. The CDR3 spells CSAGRGQGTYGQYF. CDR3 nucleotides: TGCAGTGCCGGCCGGGGACAGGGAACCTACGGGCAGTACTTC.

The J gene is TRBJ1-6, the V gene TRBV4-1; D is perhaps TRBD1 (5 bases). CDR1 is MGHRA, CDR2 YSYEKL, per germline. The CDR3 is made up of 14 amino acids. V was shortened by 1 base and J by 9 bases, with 10 bases between the two germline ends. The CDR3 loop is CASSQVAGISPLHF. The CDR3 DNA follows: TGCGCCAGCAGCCAAGTTGCAGGGATTTCACCCCTCCACTTT.

This clonotype turned up a few times. In DNA, the CDR3 is TGTGCCAGCAGCTTTGCCGGGACATTGAATGGCTACACCTTC. Protein sequence: CASSFAGTLNGYTF. V and J are TRBV9 and TRBJ1-2, with D perhaps matching TRBD1 (6 bases). Germline lookup yields CDR1 SGDLS and CDR2 YYNGEE. The ends were cut back, 4 bases at V and 6 bases at J, with 16 bases in the middle. CDR3 length equals 14 residues.